Listed below are T cell receptor beta chains from one sample, sequenced in a study of TIL therapy for anti-PD-1-resistant metastatic lung cancer. Assay: immunoSEQ multiplex PCR; the TCRdb copy retains only in-frame clones and omits some. The table has tens of thousands of clones, about 70% seen once; the top ten hold roughly 2%. Sequencing was performed on blood, taken at baseline. The receptors were sampled from a person between 30 and 79 years old with non-small cell lung cancer. The CDR3 runs from the conserved cysteine through the conserved F or W. The D gene is left open where the match is weak. Some rows mark clone size as missing; the rest say once, few, many or name a class of expanded clone.

clone size: -
D gene: TRBD2
J gene: TRBJ2-7
V gene: TRBV19
CDR3 DNA: TGTGCCAGTAGTTTGGGTGTTTTTAGCGGGAACTCCTACGAGCAGTACTTC
CDR3 protein: CASSLGVFSGNSYEQYF

clone size: few
D gene: -
J gene: TRBJ2-2
V gene: TRBV4-3
CDR3 DNA: TGCGCCAGCAGCCAAGGGTTCCGACTCACCGGGGAGCTGTTTTTT
CDR3 protein: CASSQGFRLTGELFF

clone size: -
D gene: -
J gene: TRBJ2-5
V gene: TRBV1
CDR3 DNA: TGCACCAGCAGCCCGGACCACGGGATTCCGGAGACCCAGTACTTC
CDR3 protein: CTSSPDHGIPETQYF

clone size: -
D gene: -
J gene: TRBJ2-5
V gene: TRBV5-1
CDR3 DNA: TGCGCCAGCAGCTTGAATGGACACCAAAGGGAGACCCAGTACTTC
CDR3 protein: CASSLNGHQRETQYF

clone size: -
D gene: -
J gene: TRBJ1-2
V gene: TRBV5-4
CDR3 DNA: TGTGCCAGCAGCCACGACAGCAGCTATGGCTACACCTTC
CDR3 protein: CASSHDSSYGYTF

clone size: -
D gene: TRBD1
J gene: TRBJ1-4
V gene: TRBV28
CDR3 DNA: TGTGCCAGCACCCTGTCACAGGGGGCAGGAGAAAAACTGTTTTTT
CDR3 protein: CASTLSQGAGEKLFF

clone size: -
D gene: TRBD1
J gene: TRBJ1-1
V gene: TRBV12-5
CDR3 DNA: TGTGCTAGCGGACAGGGGGGGACGTGGAACACTGAAGCTTTCTTT
CDR3 protein: CASGQGGTWNTEAFF

clone size: -
D gene: -
J gene: TRBJ1-6
V gene: TRBV5-5
CDR3 DNA: TGTGCCAGCAGCTTACTTAATTCACCCCTCCACTTT
CDR3 protein: CASSLLNSPLHF

clone size: few
D gene: -
J gene: TRBJ1-2
V gene: TRBV7-6
CDR3 DNA: TGTGCCAGCAGCTTAGGACAGACCTATGGCTACACCTTC
CDR3 protein: CASSLGQTYGYTF

clone size: -
D gene: TRBD1
J gene: TRBJ1-4
V gene: TRBV28
CDR3 DNA: TGTGCCAGCAGCCTAATCGGGACAGCAACTAATGAAAAACTGTTTTTT
CDR3 protein: CASSLIGTATNEKLFF

clone size: few
D gene: TRBD2
J gene: TRBJ2-1
V gene: TRBV15
CDR3 DNA: TGTGCCACCAAGAGTGGCCTAGCGGACAATGAGCAGTTCTTC
CDR3 protein: CATKSGLADNEQFF

clone size: -
D gene: -
J gene: TRBJ1-4
V gene: TRBV21-1
CDR3 DNA: TGTGCCAGCATTCTTAGACAGGGGGCCTGTGAAAAACTGTTTTTT
CDR3 protein: CASILRQGACEKLFF

clone size: -
D gene: -
J gene: TRBJ2-3
V gene: TRBV7-2
CDR3 DNA: TGTGCCAGCAGCTTCGGAGGGCATCCAGATACGCAGTATTTT
CDR3 protein: CASSFGGHPDTQYF

clone size: few
D gene: TRBD1
J gene: TRBJ2-2
V gene: TRBV4-1
CDR3 DNA: TGCGCCAGCGCACCGGGACAGGGGTACACCGGGGAGCTGTTTTTT
CDR3 protein: CASAPGQGYTGELFF

clone size: -
D gene: TRBD2
J gene: TRBJ2-7
V gene: TRBV5-1
CDR3 DNA: TGCGCCAGCAGCGCCGGGACTAGCGGGAGGGCACCCCGGGAGCAGTACTTC
CDR3 protein: CASSAGTSGRAPREQYF

clone size: -
D gene: TRBD2
J gene: TRBJ2-7
V gene: TRBV2
CDR3 DNA: TGTGCCAGCAGGCGGAGTAGCGGGAGTCACGAGCAGTACTTC
CDR3 protein: CASRRSSGSHEQYF

clone size: once
D gene: TRBD2
J gene: TRBJ2-5
V gene: TRBV4-1
CDR3 DNA: TGCGCCAGCAGCCATCCCGGGGGGGCAGGGGAGACCCAGTACTTC
CDR3 protein: CASSHPGGAGETQYF

clone size: -
D gene: -
J gene: TRBJ2-1
V gene: TRBV19
CDR3 DNA: TGTGCCAGTGGAGGCCATGAGCAGTTCTTC
CDR3 protein: CASGGHEQFF

clone size: few
D gene: -
J gene: TRBJ1-1
V gene: TRBV11-3
CDR3 DNA: TGTGCCAGCAGCTTAGAGCTCGGAACGGCTTTCTTT
CDR3 protein: CASSLELGTAFF

clone size: once
D gene: TRBD1
J gene: TRBJ1-1
V gene: TRBV28
CDR3 DNA: TGTGCCAGCAGTGTGGGACAGATGAACACTGAAGCTTTCTTT
CDR3 protein: CASSVGQMNTEAFF

clone size: -
D gene: -
J gene: TRBJ1-2
V gene: TRBV11-2
CDR3 DNA: TGTGCCAGCAGCTTAGATGACGCTTCTGGCTACACCTTC
CDR3 protein: CASSLDDASGYTF

clone size: once
D gene: TRBD1
J gene: TRBJ2-7
V gene: TRBV6-6
CDR3 DNA: TGTGCCAGCAGTTACTCCCCGACAGGGGGGCCCTACGAGCAGTACTTC
CDR3 protein: CASSYSPTGGPYEQYF

clone size: -
D gene: -
J gene: TRBJ1-2
V gene: TRBV27
CDR3 DNA: TGTGCCAGCGGTAATTGGCAGATGAACTATGGCTACACCTTC
CDR3 protein: CASGNWQMNYGYTF

clone size: few
D gene: -
J gene: TRBJ2-3
V gene: TRBV5-5
CDR3 DNA: TGTGCCAGCAGCAGCCTACAAGGCACAGATACGCAGTATTTT
CDR3 protein: CASSSLQGTDTQYF

clone size: -
D gene: -
J gene: TRBJ1-1
V gene: TRBV4-1
CDR3 DNA: TGCGCCAGCAGCCACGGGGTTCTGGGGGCGCGTACTGAAGCTTTCTTT
CDR3 protein: CASSHGVLGARTEAFF